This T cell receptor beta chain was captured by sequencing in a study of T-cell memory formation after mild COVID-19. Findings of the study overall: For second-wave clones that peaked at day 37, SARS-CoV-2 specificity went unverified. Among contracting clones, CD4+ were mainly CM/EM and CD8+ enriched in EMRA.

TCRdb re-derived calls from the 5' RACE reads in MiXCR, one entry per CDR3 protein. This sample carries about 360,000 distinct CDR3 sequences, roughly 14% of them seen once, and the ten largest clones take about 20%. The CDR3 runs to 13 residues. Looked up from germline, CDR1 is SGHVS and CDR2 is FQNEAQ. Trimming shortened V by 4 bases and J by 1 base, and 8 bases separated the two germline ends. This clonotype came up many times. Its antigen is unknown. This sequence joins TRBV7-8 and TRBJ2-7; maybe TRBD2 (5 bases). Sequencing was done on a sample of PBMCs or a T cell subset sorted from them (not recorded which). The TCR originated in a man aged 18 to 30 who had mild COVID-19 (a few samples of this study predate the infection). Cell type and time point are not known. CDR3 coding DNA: TGTGCCAGCAGCTCCAGGACTTCCTACGAGCAGTACTTC. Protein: CASSSRTSYEQYF.